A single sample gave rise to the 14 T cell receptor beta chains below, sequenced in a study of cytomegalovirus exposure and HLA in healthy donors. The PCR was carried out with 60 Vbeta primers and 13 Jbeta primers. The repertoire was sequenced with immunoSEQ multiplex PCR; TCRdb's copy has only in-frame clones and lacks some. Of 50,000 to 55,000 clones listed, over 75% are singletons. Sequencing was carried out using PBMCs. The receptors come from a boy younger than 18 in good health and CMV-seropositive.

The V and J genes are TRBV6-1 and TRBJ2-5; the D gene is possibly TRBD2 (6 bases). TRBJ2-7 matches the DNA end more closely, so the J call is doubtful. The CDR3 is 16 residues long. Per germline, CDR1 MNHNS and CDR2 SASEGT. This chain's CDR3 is CASSVNPGDLLYEQYF. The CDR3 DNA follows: TGTGCCAGCAGTGTAAACCCGGGGGATCTCCTCTACGAGCAGTACTTC.

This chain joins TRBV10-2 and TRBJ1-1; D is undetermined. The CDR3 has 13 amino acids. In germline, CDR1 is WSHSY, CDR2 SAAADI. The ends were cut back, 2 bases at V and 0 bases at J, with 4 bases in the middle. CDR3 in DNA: TGCGCCAGCAGTGAGGAGATGAACACTGAAGCTTTCTTT. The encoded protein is CASSEEMNTEAFF.

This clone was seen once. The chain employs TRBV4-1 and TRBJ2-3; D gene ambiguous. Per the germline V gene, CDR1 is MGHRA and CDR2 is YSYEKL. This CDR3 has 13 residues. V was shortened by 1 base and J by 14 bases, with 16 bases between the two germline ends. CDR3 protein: CASSQGLVSPGYF. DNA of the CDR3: TGCGCCAGCAGCCAAGGGCTAGTCAGCCCCGGGTATTTT.

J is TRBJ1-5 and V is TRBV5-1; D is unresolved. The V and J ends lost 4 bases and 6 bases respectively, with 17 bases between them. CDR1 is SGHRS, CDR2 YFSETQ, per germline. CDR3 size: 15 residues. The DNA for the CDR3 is TGCGCCAGCAGCCCAGGCCCCGTAGCGGGTCAGCCCCAGCATTTT. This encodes CASSPGPVAGQPQHF. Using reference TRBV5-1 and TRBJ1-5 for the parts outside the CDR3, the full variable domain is KAGVTQTPRYLIKTRGQQVTLSCSPISGHRSVSWYQQTPGQGLQFLFEYFSETQRNKGNFPGRFSGRQFSNSRSEMNVSTLELGDSALYLCASSPGPVAGQPQHFGDGTRLSIL.

The CDR3 bases are TGTGCCAGCTCACCAAGACAGGGCGGGACCTACGAGCAGTACTTC. Its translation is CASSPRQGGTYEQYF. The rearrangement uses TRBV18 and TRBJ2-7; D is perhaps TRBD1 (7 bases). The germline V gene has CDR1 KGHSH and CDR2 LQKENI. This CDR3 spans 15 amino acids. V was pared by 2 bases and J by 2 bases, with 13 bases between.

The CDR3 DNA sequence: TGTGCCAGCAGTCCCCCGAGCTACGAGCAGTACTTC. It yields the protein CASSPPSYEQYF. This rearrangement joins TRBV6-1 to TRBJ2-7; D unresolved. Trimming stripped 5 bases from V and 3 bases from J, with 8 bases between. The CDR3 runs to 12 residues. Germline V gives CDR1 MNHNS, CDR2 SASEGT.

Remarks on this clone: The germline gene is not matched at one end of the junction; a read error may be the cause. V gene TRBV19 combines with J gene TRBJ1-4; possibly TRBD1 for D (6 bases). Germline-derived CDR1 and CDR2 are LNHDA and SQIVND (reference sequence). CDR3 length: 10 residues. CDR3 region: CASSIGLGAF. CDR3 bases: TGTGCCAGTAGTATAGGCCTGGGGGCTTTT.

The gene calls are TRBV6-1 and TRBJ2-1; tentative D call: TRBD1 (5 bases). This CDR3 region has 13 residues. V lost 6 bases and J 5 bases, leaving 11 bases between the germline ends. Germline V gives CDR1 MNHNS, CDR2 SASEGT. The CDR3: CASSEYRHNEQFF. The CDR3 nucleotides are TGTGCCAGCAGCGAATACAGGCACAATGAGCAGTTCTTC.

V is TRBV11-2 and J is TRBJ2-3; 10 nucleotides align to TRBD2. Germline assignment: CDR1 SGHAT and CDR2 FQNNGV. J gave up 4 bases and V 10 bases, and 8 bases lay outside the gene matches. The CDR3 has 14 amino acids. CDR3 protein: CAIQRGGKADTQYF. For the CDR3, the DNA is TGTGCCATCCAGCGGGGGGGCAAGGCAGATACGCAGTATTTT.

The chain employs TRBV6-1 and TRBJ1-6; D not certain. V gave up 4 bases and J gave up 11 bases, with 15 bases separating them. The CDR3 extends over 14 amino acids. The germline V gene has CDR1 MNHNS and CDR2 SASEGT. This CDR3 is CASSVEPRRAPLHF. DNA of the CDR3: TGTGCCAGCAGTGTAGAGCCCCGGAGGGCACCCCTCCACTTT.

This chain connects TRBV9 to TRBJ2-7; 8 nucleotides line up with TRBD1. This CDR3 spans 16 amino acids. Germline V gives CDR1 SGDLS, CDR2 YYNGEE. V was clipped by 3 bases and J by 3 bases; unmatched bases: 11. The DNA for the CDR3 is TGTGCCAGCAGCGGACCCCGGGACAGGCCAAGCTACGAGCAGTACTTC. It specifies CASSGPRDRPSYEQYF.

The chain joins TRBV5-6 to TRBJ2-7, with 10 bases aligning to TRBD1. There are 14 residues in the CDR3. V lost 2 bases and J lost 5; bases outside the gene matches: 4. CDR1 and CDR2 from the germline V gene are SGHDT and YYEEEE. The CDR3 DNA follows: TGTGCCAGCAGCTTCCGTGGGACAGGGGACGAGCAGTACTTC. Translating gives CASSFRGTGDEQYF. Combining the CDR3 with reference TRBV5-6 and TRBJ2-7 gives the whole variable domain DAGVTQSPTHLIKTRGQQVTLRCSPKSGHDTVSWYQQALGQGPQFIFQYYEEEERQRGNFPDRFSGHQFPNYSSELNVNALLLGDSALYLCASSFRGTGDEQYFGPGTRLTVT.

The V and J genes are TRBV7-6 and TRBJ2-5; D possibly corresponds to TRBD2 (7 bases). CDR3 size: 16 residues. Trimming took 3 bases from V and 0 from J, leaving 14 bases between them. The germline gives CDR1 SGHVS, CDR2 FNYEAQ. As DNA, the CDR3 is TGTGCCAGCAGCTTGGGTTGGGGGGGCCACCAAGAGACCCAGTACTTC. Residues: CASSLGWGGHQETQYF.

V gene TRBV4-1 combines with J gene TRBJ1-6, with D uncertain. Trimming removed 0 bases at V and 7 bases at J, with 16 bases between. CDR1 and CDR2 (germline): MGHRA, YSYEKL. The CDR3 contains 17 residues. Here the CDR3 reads CASSQERRGGSNSPLHF. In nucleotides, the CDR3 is TGCGCCAGCAGCCAAGAAAGACGGGGAGGGTCGAATTCACCCCTCCACTTT.